The T cell receptor beta chain under discussion was sequenced for a study of blood T cell repertoires in COVID-19. Overall study: Samples of COVID-19 (acute and convalescent) were obtained from the United States, Italy and Spain.

Original processing methods: Scientists estimated how many nucleated cells there were by amplifying reference gene primers. Using immunoSEQ multiplex PCR, the repertoire was profiled, and TCRdb retains in-frame clones only, with some absent. V and J calls and clone size follow that table, whereas D and trimming were derived from the DNA. The sample carries about 160,000 clones, 79% recorded once. Germline lookup yields CDR1 SGHNT and CDR2 YYREEE (reference sequence). The CDR3 runs 15 residues. Between the trimmed V and J ends, which lost 2 bases and 1 base, there was a span of 12 bases. The Seattle site enrolled patients during active infection and followed them longitudinally.

The material sequenced was peripheral blood. This chain links TRBV5-4 with TRBJ1-1, with D possibly TRBD1 on 6 matching bases. The clonotype originates from a woman aged 55-70 years with COVID-19, enrolled during active disease. CDR3 coding DNA: TGTGCCAGCAGCTTAAAGGGGGAATGGAACACTGAAGCTTTCTTT. It encodes CASSLKGEWNTEAFF.